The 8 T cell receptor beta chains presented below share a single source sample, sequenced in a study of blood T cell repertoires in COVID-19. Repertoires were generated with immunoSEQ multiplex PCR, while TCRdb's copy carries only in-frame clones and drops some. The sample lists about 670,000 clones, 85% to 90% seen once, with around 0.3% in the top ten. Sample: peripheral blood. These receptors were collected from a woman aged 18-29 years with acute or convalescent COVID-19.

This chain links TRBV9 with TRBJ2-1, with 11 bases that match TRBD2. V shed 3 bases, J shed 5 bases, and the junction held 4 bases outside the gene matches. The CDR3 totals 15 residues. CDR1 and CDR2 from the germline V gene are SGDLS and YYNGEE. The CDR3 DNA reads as TGTGCCAGCAGCGGACTAGCGGGGACAGACAATGAGCAGTTCTTC. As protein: CASSGLAGTDNEQFF.

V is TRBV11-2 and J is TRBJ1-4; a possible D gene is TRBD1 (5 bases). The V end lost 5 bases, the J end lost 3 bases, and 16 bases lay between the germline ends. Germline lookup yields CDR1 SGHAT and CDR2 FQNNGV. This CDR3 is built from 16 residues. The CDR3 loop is CASSLRGGRPNEKLFF. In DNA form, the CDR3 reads TGTGCCAGCAGCCTCCGGGGCGGGAGACCTAATGAAAAACTGTTTTTT.

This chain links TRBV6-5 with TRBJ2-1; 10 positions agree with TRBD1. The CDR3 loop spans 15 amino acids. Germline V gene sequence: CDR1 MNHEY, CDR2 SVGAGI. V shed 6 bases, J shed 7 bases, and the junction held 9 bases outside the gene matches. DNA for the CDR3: TGTGCCAGCAGCCTGACAGGGGGCGCGAGGAATGAGCAGTTCTTC. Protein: CASSLTGGARNEQFF.

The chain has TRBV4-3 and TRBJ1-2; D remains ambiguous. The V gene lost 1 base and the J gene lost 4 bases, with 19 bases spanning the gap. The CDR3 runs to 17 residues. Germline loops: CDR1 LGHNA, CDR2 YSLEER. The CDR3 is CASSQGAYSHSAYGYTF. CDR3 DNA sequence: TGCGCCAGCAGCCAAGGGGCCTACAGCCACTCCGCCTATGGCTACACCTTC.

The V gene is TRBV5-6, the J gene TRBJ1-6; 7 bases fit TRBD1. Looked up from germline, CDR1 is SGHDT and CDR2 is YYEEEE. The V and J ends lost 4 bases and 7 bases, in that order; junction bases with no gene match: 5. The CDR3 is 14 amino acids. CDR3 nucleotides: TGTGCCAGCAGCACGGACAGGTGGAATTCACCCCTCCACTTT. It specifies CASSTDRWNSPLHF.

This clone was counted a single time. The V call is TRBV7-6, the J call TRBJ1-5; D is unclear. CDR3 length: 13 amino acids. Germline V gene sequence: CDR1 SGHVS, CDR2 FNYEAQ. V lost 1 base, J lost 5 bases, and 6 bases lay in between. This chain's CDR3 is CASSLDSYQPQHF. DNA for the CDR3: TGTGCCAGCAGCTTAGACAGCTATCAGCCCCAGCATTTT.

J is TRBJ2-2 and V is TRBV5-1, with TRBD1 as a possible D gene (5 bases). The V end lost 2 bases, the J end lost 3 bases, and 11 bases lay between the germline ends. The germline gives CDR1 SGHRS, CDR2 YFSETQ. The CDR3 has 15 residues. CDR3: CASSFYGADTGELFF. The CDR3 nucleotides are TGCGCCAGCAGCTTTTATGGGGCGGACACCGGGGAGCTGTTTTTT. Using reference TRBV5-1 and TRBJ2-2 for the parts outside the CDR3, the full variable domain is KAGVTQTPRYLIKTRGQQVTLSCSPISGHRSVSWYQQTPGQGLQFLFEYFSETQRNKGNFPGRFSGRQFSNSRSEMNVSTLELGDSALYLCASSFYGADTGELFFGEGSRLTVL.

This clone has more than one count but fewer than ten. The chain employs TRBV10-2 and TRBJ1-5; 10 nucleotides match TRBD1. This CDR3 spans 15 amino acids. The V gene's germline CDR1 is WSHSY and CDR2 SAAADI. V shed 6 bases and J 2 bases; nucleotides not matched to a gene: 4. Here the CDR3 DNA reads TGCGCCAGCAGGGGTGGACAGGGGGGCAATCAGCCCCAGCATTTT. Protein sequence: CASRGGQGGNQPQHF.